A single sample gave rise to the 21 T cell receptor beta chains below, sequenced in a study of identical twins. TCRdb passed the 5' RACE reads through MiXCR, listing each CDR3 protein once. The repertoire includes around 250,000 distinct CDR3 sequences, over 9.5% of them detected once, and about 4% sits in the top ten. This sample was shared with a second study, whose subject was yellow fever vaccine responses in identical twins.

Sequencing was carried out using memory (CD45RO+) T cells sorted from blood. These receptors were obtained from a woman aged 18-29 years in good health.

This chain joins TRBV6-2 or TRBV6-3 and TRBJ2-7, with D perhaps matching TRBD1 (7 bases). Germline lookup yields CDR1 MNHEY and CDR2 SVGEGT. Trimming took off 10 bases at V and 4 bases at J, with 20 bases between the two ends. This CDR3 contains 14 residues. CDR3 DNA sequence: TGTGCCACCGGAAGGAGGGGGCGTAGGTACGAGCAGTACTTC. It codes for CATGRRGRRYEQYF.

This clonotype showed up just a few times. This sequence joins TRBV2 and TRBJ2-6; no definite D call. V gave up 4 bases and J gave up 4 bases, with 11 bases separating them. The CDR3 runs to 15 residues. Germline-derived CDR1 and CDR2 are SNHLY and FYNNEI. The CDR3 sequence is CASSGGSQGANVLTF. CDR3 nucleotides: TGTGCCAGCAGTGGGGGAAGCCAGGGGGCCAACGTCCTGACTTTC.

The chain recombines TRBV20-1 with TRBJ2-1; D gene unclear. CDR1 and CDR2 from the germline V gene are DFQATT and SNEGSKA (reference sequence). CDR3 length: 11 amino acids. Between the trimmed V and J ends, which lost 2 bases and 8 bases, there was a span of 7 bases. The CDR3 spells CSARIVYEQFF. The CDR3 DNA reads as TGCAGTGCTAGAATTGTGTATGAGCAGTTCTTC.

The chain links TRBV28 to TRBJ2-7; D possibly uses TRBD1 or TRBD2 (5 bases each). The V gene lost 7 bases and the J gene lost 0 bases, with 25 bases spanning the gap. The CDR3 is made up of 18 amino acids. Looked up from germline, CDR1 is MDHEN and CDR2 is SYDVKM. The CDR3 loop reads CASTGVQPGRRSSYEQYF. CDR3 nucleotides: TGTGCCAGCACCGGAGTTCAACCGGGACGGCGTAGCTCCTACGAGCAGTACTTC.

V is TRBV2 and J is TRBJ2-3; D gene unclear. The CDR3 extends over 15 amino acids. The germline V gene has CDR1 SNHLY and CDR2 FYNNEI. Trimming left V 2 bases short and J 4 bases short, with 13 bases between. CDR3 sequence: CASSERATRSDTQYF. CDR3 nucleotide sequence: TGTGCCAGCAGTGAAAGGGCGACCAGGTCAGATACGCAGTATTTT.

V gene TRBV7-8 combines with J gene TRBJ2-1; 10 positions match TRBD2. Germline trimming cut 4 bases from V and 7 bases from J; bases unmatched to any gene: 7. The germline V gene encodes CDR1 SGHVS and CDR2 FQNEAQ. The CDR3 runs to 15 residues. CDR3 in amino acids: CASSYRASGSNEQFF. CDR3 in DNA: TGTGCCAGCAGCTATAGGGCTAGCGGGAGTAATGAGCAGTTCTTC. The full variable domain, in which reference TRBV7-8 and TRBJ2-1 provide the parts outside the CDR3, is GAGVSQSPRYKVAKRGQDVALRCDPISGHVSLFWYQQALGQGPEFLTYFQNEAQLDKSGLPSDRFFAERPEGSVSTLKIQRTQQEDSAVYLCASSYRASGSNEQFFGPGTRLTVL.

The J gene is TRBJ2-4, the V gene TRBV7-6; 8 bases line up with TRBD1. The CDR3 totals 18 residues. V dropped 5 bases and J dropped 5; count of bases not matched to a gene: 17. From germline, CDR1 is SGHVS and CDR2 FNYEAQ. The DNA of the CDR3 is TGTGCCAGCAGCCGATTCGCCCCAGGCGGGACAGGAGAAAACATTCAGTACTTC. Its translation: CASSRFAPGGTGENIQYF.

V usage is TRBV4-3 and J usage is TRBJ2-3; TRBD2 matches at 7 bases. The CDR3 is 15 amino acids. The germline V gene has CDR1 LGHNA and CDR2 YSLEER. J lost 1 base, V lost 2 bases, and 3 bases had no gene match. The chain's CDR3 is CASSQSSGRTDTQYF. CDR3 sequence (DNA): TGCGCCAGCAGCCAATCTAGCGGCCGCACAGATACGCAGTATTTT.

This chain links TRBV19 with TRBJ2-2; 7 bases map to TRBD1. Germline V gene sequence: CDR1 LNHDA, CDR2 SQIVND (reference sequence). The CDR3 has 14 amino acids. The trim removed 6 bases at V and 4 bases at J, leaving 5 bases unmatched. The DNA of the CDR3 is TGTGCCAGTAGACGCGACAGGGCCACCGGGGAGCTGTTTTTT. It codes for CASRRDRATGELFF.

The V and J genes are TRBV7-2 and TRBJ2-1; 9 bases line up with TRBD2. The CDR3 is made up of 12 amino acids. Unmatched junction bases numbered 4, after V lost 1 base and J lost 15 bases. Per the germline V gene, CDR1 is SGHTA and CDR2 is FQGNSA. CDR3 protein: CASSLELAGGFF. CDR3 sequence (DNA): TGTGCCAGCAGCTTAGAACTAGCGGGTGGGTTCTTC.

V and J are TRBV7-2 and TRBJ2-1, with D perhaps matching TRBD2 (6 bases). The CDR3 is made up of 13 amino acids. In germline, CDR1 is SGHTA, CDR2 FQGNSA. V lost 3 bases to trimming and J lost 13 bases, with 16 bases between them. This CDR3 is CASSLRGREIQFF. Written as DNA, the CDR3 is TGTGCCAGCAGCTTGCGGGGCCGGGAGATTCAGTTCTTC. Together with reference TRBV7-2 and TRBJ2-1, the CDR3 gives the full variable domain: GAGVSQSPSNKVTEKGKDVELRCDPISGHTALYWYRQSLGQGLEFLIYFQGNSAPDKSGLPSDRFSAERTGGSVSTLTIQRTQQEDSAVYLCASSLRGREIQFFGPGTRLTVL.

The rearrangement links TRBV6-5 to TRBJ2-7; TRBD1 is a possible D gene (6 bases). The germline V and J ends were trimmed by 0 bases and 5 bases, with 14 bases remaining between them. Germline V gene data show CDR1 as MNHEY and CDR2 as SVGAGI. The CDR3 has 15 residues. CDR3 sequence reads: CASSYSWAGANEQYF. CDR3 DNA: TGTGCCAGCAGTTACTCCTGGGCAGGGGCCAACGAGCAGTACTTC.

This clonotype was seen a few times. The CDR3 DNA reads as TGTGCCAGCAAACAGACAGATACGCAGTATTTT. It specifies CASKQTDTQYF. The V gene is TRBV6-2 or TRBV6-3, the J gene TRBJ2-3, with D hard to call. Germline V CDR1 and CDR2: MNHEY, SVGEGT. The CDR3 covers 11 residues. Trimming pared 7 bases from V and 3 bases from J, leaving 5 bases between.

This clonotype was seen repeatedly, ten times or more. The chain combines TRBV5-1 with TRBJ1-4; D is uncertain. This CDR3 has 15 residues. Germline V lookup: CDR1 SGHRS, CDR2 YFSETQ. With 4 bases removed from V and 1 base from J, the gap between germline ends came to 11 bases. CDR3 region: CASSPLGGTNEKLFF. DNA for the CDR3: TGCGCCAGCAGCCCGCTGGGTGGAACTAATGAAAAACTGTTTTTT. Full variable domain (outside the CDR3, taken from reference TRBV5-1 and TRBJ1-4): KAGVTQTPRYLIKTRGQQVTLSCSPISGHRSVSWYQQTPGQGLQFLFEYFSETQRNKGNFPGRFSGRQFSNSRSEMNVSTLELGDSALYLCASSPLGGTNEKLFFGSGTQLSVL.

This clonotype was recorded a few times. The V call is TRBV29-1, the J call TRBJ2-2; 9 bases align to TRBD1. CDR1 SQVTM and CDR2 ANQGSEA come from the germline V gene. V lost 7 bases, J lost 8 bases, and 14 bases stayed unmatched. This CDR3 region has 15 residues. Here the CDR3 reads CSAWRQGVHGGELFF. The CDR3 coding sequence is TGCAGCGCCTGGCGACAGGGGGTCCATGGTGGGGAGCTGTTTTTT.

This clonotype was observed a few times. The rearrangement joins TRBV5-1 to TRBJ2-1, with 8 bases that match TRBD2. Germline V gene data show CDR1 as SGHRS and CDR2 as YFSETQ. The CDR3 spans 14 residues. Trimming took 4 bases from V and 10 from J; bases not matched to a gene: 10. CDR3 amino acids: CASSHPGLGREQFF. In nucleotides, the CDR3 is TGCGCCAGCAGCCACCCGGGACTAGGCAGGGAGCAGTTCTTC. Full variable domain (rest looked up from reference TRBV5-1 and TRBJ2-1): KAGVTQTPRYLIKTRGQQVTLSCSPISGHRSVSWYQQTPGQGLQFLFEYFSETQRNKGNFPGRFSGRQFSNSRSEMNVSTLELGDSALYLCASSHPGLGREQFFGPGTRLTVL.

The rearrangement links TRBV15 to TRBJ2-7; D might be TRBD1 (5 bases). Germline V gives CDR1 LNHNV, CDR2 YYDKDF (reference sequence). This CDR3 spans 12 amino acids. Deletions cut 2 bases from V and 5 bases from J, with 7 bases between. CDR3 in DNA: TGTGCCACCAGCAGACAGGGCGACGAGCAGTACTTC. Its translation is CATSRQGDEQYF. Based on the CDR3 plus reference TRBV15 and TRBJ2-7, the full variable domain is DAMVIQNPRYQVTQFGKPVTLSCSQTLNHNVMYWYQQKSSQAPKLLFHYYDKDFNNEADTPDNFQSRRPNTSFCFLDIRSPGLGDTAMYLCATSRQGDEQYFGPGTRLTVT.

This clonotype appeared a few times. The chain recombines TRBV6-4 with TRBJ2-6; D unresolved. Looked up from germline, CDR1 is MRHNA and CDR2 is SNTAGT. The V end was cut by 2 bases, the J end by 1 base, with 3 bases between. The CDR3 spans 14 residues. The CDR3 DNA follows: TGTGCCAGCAGTGACGTATCTGGGGCCAACGTCCTGACTTTC. This gives the protein CASSDVSGANVLTF.

The chain joins TRBV20-1 to TRBJ2-1; TRBD2 aligns across 12 bases. CDR3 size: 16 residues. Germline loops: CDR1 DFQATT, CDR2 SNEGSKA (reference sequence). J was trimmed by 7 bases and V by 3 bases; bases with no gene match: 10. CDR3 protein: CSARTLTSGGRNEQFF. The CDR3 nucleotides read TGCAGTGCTAGGACCCTCACTAGCGGGGGGAGAAATGAGCAGTTCTTC.

Of note for this clonotype: The germline gene is not matched at one end of the junction; a read error may be the cause. This chain joins TRBV3-1 and TRBJ2-1; TRBD2 matches 9 bases. CDR1 LGHDT and CDR2 YNNKEL come from the germline V gene (reference sequence). The CDR3 length is 19 residues. CDR3 coding DNA: TGTGCCTGCAGCCGAAGCGGGAGGCCCCCACACAGCTCCTACAATGAGCAGTTCTTC. Protein sequence: CACSRSGRPPHSSYNEQFF.

This clonotype was observed many times. The genes are TRBV12-3 or TRBV12-4 and TRBJ2-5; maybe TRBD2 (6 bases). Trimming took off 6 bases at V and 5 bases at J, with 16 bases between the two ends. The CDR3 has 14 residues. CDR3 coding DNA: TGTGCCAGCAGCCAGGACCTGGGAGGTGAGACCCAGTACTTC. Translating it yields CASSQDLGGETQYF.